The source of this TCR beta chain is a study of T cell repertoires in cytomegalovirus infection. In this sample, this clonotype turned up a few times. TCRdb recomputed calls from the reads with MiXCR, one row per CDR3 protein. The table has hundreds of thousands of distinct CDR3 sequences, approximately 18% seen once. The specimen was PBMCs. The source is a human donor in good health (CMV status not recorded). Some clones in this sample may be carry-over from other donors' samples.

CDR3 bases: TGCAGTGCTAGTAGGGACAGTCTCCAAGAGACCCAGTACTTC. It translates to CSASRDSLQETQYF. This chain uses TRBV20-1 with TRBJ2-5; TRBD1 agrees at 7 bases. With V trimmed by 3 bases and J by 1 base, 5 bases remained unmatched. This CDR3 contains 14 residues. Germline-derived CDR1 and CDR2 are DFQATT and SNEGSKA (reference sequence).